The 8 T cell receptor beta chains given below trace back to one sample, sequenced in a study of T cells in localized non-small cell lung cancer. This table comes from immunoSEQ multiplex PCR, and its TCRdb copy is limited to in-frame clones, with some not included. The sample includes over 40,000 clones, around 80% seen only once; the top ten take 17%. The sample consisted of peripheral blood mononuclear cells, taken before any cancer treatment. Receptors were obtained from a man aged 35 to 69 with stage III lung adenocarcinoma.

The chain uses TRBV7-2 and TRBJ2-5; 9 nucleotides line up with TRBD1. Germline CDR1 SGHTA, CDR2 FQGNSA. The CDR3 is 15 amino acids. The V segment lost 4 bases and the J segment 3 bases; nucleotides outside the gene matches: 6. The CDR3 nucleotides are TGTGCCAGCAGCTCACAGGGGGCGCGGGAAGAGACCCAGTACTTC. Encoded protein: CASSSQGAREETQYF.

This clone was recorded many times. The chain links TRBV6-1 to TRBJ1-2; 10 positions match TRBD1. The CDR3 has 14 residues. Trimming removed 6 bases from V and 6 bases from J; junction bases left unmatched: 7. CDR1 and CDR2 from the germline V gene are MNHNS and SASEGT. The chain's CDR3 is CASSPAGTGDGYTF. CDR3 in DNA: TGTGCCAGCAGCCCCGCCGGGACAGGGGATGGCTACACCTTC.

V and J are TRBV29-1 and TRBJ2-1; weak D call: TRBD2 (6 bases). This CDR3 spans 15 amino acids. Germline V gene data show CDR1 as SQVTM and CDR2 as ANQGSEA. Trimming removed 0 bases at V and 3 bases at J, with 12 bases between. CDR3 sequence: CSVEDRGLLYNEQFF. In nucleotides, the CDR3 is TGCAGCGTTGAAGATCGGGGACTCCTCTACAATGAGCAGTTCTTC.

The rearrangement links TRBV5-4 to TRBJ2-5; 7 positions agree with TRBD1. The DNA end lines up better with TRBJ2-7; the J call may be wrong. The CDR3 consists of 15 residues. Germline loops: CDR1 SGHNT, CDR2 YYREEE (reference sequence). The DNA of the CDR3 is TGTGCCAGCAGCATCGATCAGGGGACAGCCTACGAGCAGTACTTC. It is translated as CASSIDQGTAYEQYF.

This clone has a handful of counts. This chain joins TRBV7-4 and TRBJ1-4; maybe TRBD1 (6 bases). Germline V gene data show CDR1 as SGHVT and CDR2 as SQSDAQ. Trimming left V 5 bases short and J 8 bases short, with 18 bases between. The CDR3 runs 15 residues. CDR3 nucleotide sequence: TGTGCCAGCAGCCCCCAGGGACATTTTGGCGAAAAACTGTTTTTT. Residues: CASSPQGHFGEKLFF.

V usage is TRBV15 and J usage is TRBJ1-2, with 7 bases fitting TRBD1. In germline, CDR1 is LNHNV, CDR2 YYDKDF (reference sequence). CDR3 length: 15 residues. After removal of 0 bases from V and 8 bases from J, the junction contained 9 bases not matched to a gene. Here the CDR3 reads CATSRDLGQSGGYTF. Written as DNA, the CDR3 is TGTGCCACCAGCAGAGATCTGGGACAGTCCGGGGGCTACACCTTC. Complete variable domain (other parts from reference TRBV15 and TRBJ1-2): DAMVIQNPRYQVTQFGKPVTLSCSQTLNHNVMYWYQQKSSQAPKLLFHYYDKDFNNEADTPDNFQSRRPNTSFCFLDIRSPGLGDTAMYLCATSRDLGQSGGYTFGSGTRLTVV.

The chain has TRBV28 and TRBJ2-2, with 8 bases identical to TRBD2. V was clipped by 7 bases and J by 2 bases; unmatched bases: 9. In germline, CDR1 is MDHEN, CDR2 SYDVKM. This CDR3 comprises 16 residues. The CDR3 spells CASMKPGLVNTGELFF. The DNA for the CDR3 is TGTGCCAGCATGAAACCGGGACTAGTTAACACCGGGGAGCTGTTTTTT.

Only a few counts were recorded for this clone. The J gene is TRBJ2-7, the V gene TRBV7-9, with 13 bases matching TRBD2. CDR1 and CDR2 from the germline V gene are SEHNR and FQNEAQ (reference sequence). The CDR3 runs to 15 residues. Trimming removed 5 bases from V and 4 bases from J; junction bases left unmatched: 5. In DNA, the CDR3 is TGTGCCAGCAGCCCCCGGACTAGCGGGGGATACGAGCAGTACTTC. It encodes CASSPRTSGGYEQYF.